A single TCR beta chain is shown here with its context. Patients with Susac syndrome met the recently defined diagnostic criteria for definite or probable disease. Negative isolation yielded the CD8+ and CD4+ T cells, while FACS enriched the TEMRA cells. This sample was taken from a study of CD8 T cells in Susac syndrome. Germline values: CDR1 SGDLS, CDR2 YYNGEE. CDR3 length equals 15 residues. V was trimmed by 4 bases and J by 0 bases, leaving 11 bases between them. cDNA came from about 0.5 to 1 ug RNA primed by random hexamers. MiXCR, applied by TCRdb to the immunoSEQ multiplex PCR reads, yields one record per CDR3 protein. The sample shows 130,000 to 150,000 distinct CDR3 sequences, more than 90% of them seen only once.

The chain combines TRBV9 with TRBJ1-5; D is uncertain. The receptor's source is a human donor with Susac syndrome. The sample comprised CD4+ T cells from PBMCs. The CDR3 loop is CASSKDPHSNQPQHF. In nucleotides, the CDR3 is TGTGCCAGCAGCAAGGACCCTCATAGCAATCAGCCCCAGCATTTT.